This T cell receptor beta chain was sequenced in a study of cytomegalovirus exposure and HLA in healthy donors (dated by TCRdb to the late 2010s). Regarding the research as a whole: An earlier analysis of some 600 of the donors reported 276 Gb of sequence data and approximately 120 million unique TCR beta sequences obtained from approximately 180 million T cells. An early release covering roughly 640 HLA-typed donors comprised roughly 300 gigabases of sequencing data and approximately 80 million unique TCR sequences. Among the roughly 410 genotyped donors, about 85% belonged to the genetic ancestry cluster associated with self-reported Caucasian donors. The study aimed to test whether signatures of past pathogen exposure could be identified by cataloging public T cell receptors. The study profiled the T cell repertoires of some 610 subjects by immunosequencing and related them to cytomegalovirus serostatus. In addition to the first cohort of around 670 subjects, a separate validation cohort of 120 different subjects was used. The study combined high-throughput TCR immunosequencing, statistical association of individual TCRs with disease status, and machine learning to predict cytomegalovirus infection status. In a later analysis, previously published TCR beta repertoires from 666 donors were re-analyzed and high-resolution HLA genotyping was added so that TCR occurrence patterns could be studied. Rather than drawing on any new phenotypic data, the later analysis identified candidate immune exposures from TCR beta sequences and the way those sequences occurred across donors. In an earlier analysis of a few hundred of the donors, high-throughput TCR beta sequencing was used to judge whether each TCR beta V gene segment behaved as functional or pseudogenic. Donor age, sex, ethnicity and CMV serostatus were collected together with the repertoire data. A later genetic analysis took genome-wide SNP genotypes for about 55% of the 666 donors and used that subset as a discovery cohort. All discovery cohort repertoires had been generated using a single sequencing platform. HLA typing included class I and class II loci at four-digit resolution. Typing coverage varied by locus: roughly 620-630 donors for A, B, C, DRB1 and DQB1; under 550 for DQA1; approximately 570 for DPA1; approximately 490 for DPB1. Because of strong linkage in the cohort, four or five DR-DQ haplotypes were treated as single units for association and clustering. Among 350 to 400 genotyped donors of the cohort, an average of approximately 240,000 unique TCR beta nucleotide sequences were sequenced per donor, approximately 20% of them non-productive.

CDR1 and CDR2, per the germline V gene, are SGHRS and YFSETQ. The V and J ends are trimmed by 0 bases and 4 bases, leaving 11 bases between them. From its cysteine to its phenylalanine, the CDR3 spans 15 amino acids. Kept here is only the CDR3 DNA, which spans 45 bases and is read in frame from base 1. As for this clone: The target of this receptor is not known.

Receptors were amplified or captured by the immunoSEQ multiplex PCR assay. For the multiplex PCR, a mixture combining 60 forward primers for TCR Vbeta segments and 13 reverse primers for TCR Jbeta segments was used. The CDR3 region of rearranged TCR beta genes was amplified from genomic DNA with a multiplex PCR assay. The Illumina HiSeq System was used to sequence the amplified TCR beta libraries as 87-base-pair reads. Concerning the study's data processing: Across the 670 or so repertoires, a later analysis counted around 80 million unique TCR beta chains, about 10 million of which were shared by at least two donors. Raw reads were error-corrected and collapsed into unique sequences with a nearest-neighbor algorithm that merged closely related sequences to remove PCR and sequencing errors. Alignment of CDR3 sequences to IMGT reference sequences was used to assign V, D and J gene segments. For a sequence to be retained, a match of at least six nucleotides to both a V gene segment and a J gene segment was required. A rearrangement was called productive if the CDR3 had no stop codons and remained in frame with V and J, and every other rearrangement was called non-productive. Following IMGT convention, CDR3 was defined as the stretch from the second conserved V-encoded cysteine up to the conserved J-encoded phenylalanine. The earlier analysis of 550 to 650 of the donors excluded any sequence lacking an unambiguous match to a single V gene segment. In an earlier analysis of several hundred of the donors, V segments were called functional above 56.7% productive rearrangements and were called segregating when the between-donor standard deviation exceeded 5%. A statistical classification framework was built for diagnosing cytomegalovirus status from the catalog of TCR beta chain sequences. In a later analysis, V and J genes were assigned by comparing TCR nucleotide sequences against IMGT/GENE-DB human TR gene sequences. Using the TCRdist pipeline, a later analysis assigned CDR3 sequences along with most-parsimonious VDJ recombination scenarios. In a later analysis, each TCR beta chain was defined by its CDR3 amino acid sequence together with its V-gene family, and reads lacking a unique V-gene family were excluded. As a way to deal with suspected cross-contamination and a sequencing artifact, a later analysis dropped under 600 nucleotide sequences that were highly shared and had low generation probability. For each public chain, a later analysis derived a clonal expansion index from normalized ranks of inferred template counts within each repertoire. In a later analysis, generation probabilities were computed with a VDJ recombination model fitted to out-of-frame rearrangements, and the resulting probabilities were checked against IGoR. In a later analysis, hypergeometric tests were used to score TCR-TCR, TCR-HLA and TCR-CMV co-occurrence, with a repertoire-size bias correction applied to TCR pairs. A later analysis estimated false discovery rates by permuting HLA or CMV assignments 20 times. In a later analysis, co-occurring TCRs were grouped using DBSCAN, with TCRdist sequence similarity added in when clustering inside HLA-allele-positive subsets. Repertoires with fewer than 30,000 or more than 120,000 public chains were left out of co-occurrence clustering, as were a few repertoires with anomalous nucleotide sharing. The table comes from immuneACCESS by way of TCRdb, which keeps in-frame sequences with V and J called. Part of the clones is missing from these tables; in studies checked, under half for an unresolved V gene and the rest for unknown reasons. That table supplies the V and J calls and clone size; D and trimming were determined from the DNA. This sample's records show over 100,000 clones. Clones ranked in the top ten supply about 3.8% of the sample.

Study-wide conclusions, independent of this receptor: Linkage disequilibrium might explain the correlated functional status among segregating V segments, but an unknown experimental factor could not be ruled out. In a later genetic analysis, a missense DCLRE1C variant was associated with V-gene and J-gene trimming of TCR beta chains, and the association was replicated in an independent cohort. According to a later analysis, parvovirus B19, influenza, CMV and Epstein-Barr virus appeared linked to several top co-occurrence clusters. In an earlier analysis of some 500 of the donors, most TCR beta V segments appeared in productive rearrangements about 87% or about 30% of the time, broadly matching IMGT annotations. A later genetic analysis reported fewer N-insertions in productive TCRs among donors in an Asian-associated ancestry cluster than the roughly 650-donor mean. In vitro tests confirmed that three of the cytomegalovirus-associated TCR beta chains recognize cytomegalovirus antigens. A total of about 180 TCR beta chains were listed by the study as associated with cytomegalovirus. CMV serostatus was the only immune exposure information available for the cohort. The classifier was reported to diagnose cytomegalovirus status with high specificity and sensitivity in both the original cohort and the validation cohort. Across donors, most TCR sequences were observed very rarely, whereas some public TCRs were present in many individuals. In a later analysis, most CMV-associated TCR beta chains were found to appear HLA-restricted, with HLA associations seemingly driven largely by CMV exposure. Only TCR beta chains were sequenced in this cohort, and the absence of alpha or paired-chain data limited detectable features. In a later analysis, HLA-associated TCR beta chains showed more clonal expansion and lower generation probabilities than non-associated chains that were equally common. Roughly uniform sequencing depth across donors was assumed in presence/absence analyses, although this assumption may not hold. Strong co-occurrence of HLA alleles, especially DR and DQ, made assigning TCR associations to individual alleles difficult. The authors suggested that the approach could potentially be generalized to other disease states and immunological phenotypes. Because some donors lacked HLA typing at each locus, the association tests relied only on the typed subset. Because counts were too low, about 18 rarely observed V segments, including chromosome 9 orphons, were excluded from the earlier analysis of under 650 of the donors. The sequencing pipeline was judged likely to have produced a cluster of highly shared sequence variants as a technical artifact. In a later analysis, TCR association rates were found to vary across HLA loci, with the most associated TCRs seen for DRB1 alleles and the fewest for HLA-C alleles. In a later analysis, 15,000 to 20,000 TCR beta sequences were associated with specific HLA alleles at a false discovery rate of 0.05. A further reported finding was that TCR beta sequences accurately predicted the HLA-A and HLA-B alleles for most subjects in the first cohort. Some IMGT-functional V segments, including TRBV6-2 and TRBV6-3, could not be told apart with the 87-base-pair reads, so those segments were excluded.

The cohort was made up of hundreds of healthy bone marrow donors. Cohort members were all nominally healthy when sampled, although unrecorded immune exposures were likely present. The donor tested CMV seronegative and was one of the 352 seronegative cohort members. Each donor provided a peripheral blood sample, and peripheral blood mononuclear cells were used for TCR beta sequencing. Genomic DNA extraction from the blood cell samples was performed with the Qiagen DNeasy Blood Extraction Kit. The rearrangement combines TRBV5-1 with TRBJ1-3; TRBD1 is a weak D gene call, 5 bases matching. The source is a man in his thirties or forties in good health and CMV-seronegative. Sequencing input: PBMCs. This receptor carries the CDR3 CASSLARAGGNTIYF. At the DNA level, the sequence is TGCGCCAGCAGCTTGGCCAGGGCGGGAGGAAACACCATATATTTT.